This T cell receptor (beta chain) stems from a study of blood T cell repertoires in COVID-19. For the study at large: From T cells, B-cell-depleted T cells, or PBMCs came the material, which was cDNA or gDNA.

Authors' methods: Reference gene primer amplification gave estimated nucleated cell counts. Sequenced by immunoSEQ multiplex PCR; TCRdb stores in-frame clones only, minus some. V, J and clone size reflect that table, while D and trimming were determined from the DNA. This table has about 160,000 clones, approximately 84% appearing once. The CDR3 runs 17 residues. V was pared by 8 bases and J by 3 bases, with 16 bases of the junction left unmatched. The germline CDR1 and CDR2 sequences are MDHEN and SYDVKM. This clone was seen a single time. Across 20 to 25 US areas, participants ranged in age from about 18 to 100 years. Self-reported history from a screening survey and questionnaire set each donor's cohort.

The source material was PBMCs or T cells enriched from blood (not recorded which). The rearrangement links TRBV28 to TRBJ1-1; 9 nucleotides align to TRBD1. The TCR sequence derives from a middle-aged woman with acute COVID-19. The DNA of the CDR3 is TGTGCCAGCGGCTACATAACAGGGGGCGGTAGGGACACTGAAGCTTTCTTT. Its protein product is CASGYITGGGRDTEAFF.